This TCR beta chain was sequenced in a study of vaccination and CD4 T cells after COVID-19 (dated by TCRdb to between 2021 and 2023). With regard to the full study: The convalescent cohort comprised six males and four females, including two Hispanic individuals, seven Caucasians, two Asians and one multiracial person. Participants received two doses of either the Pfizer-BioNTech BNT162b2 vaccine (n=8) or the Moderna mRNA-1273 vaccine (n=2). Post-COVID blood samples were collected from convalescent patients a median of about 92 days after diagnosis, with a range of roughly 35 to 170 days. Post-vaccine blood samples were obtained a median of roughly 75 days after the second vaccine dose, with a range of about 14 to 250 days. The cultures were stimulated with overlapping spike peptide pools from SARS-CoV-2 and from the common cold coronaviruses HCoV-NL63, HCoV-OC43 and HCoV-229E. As controls, cultures received a CEFX viral epitope pool (the positive control), an HIV-1 Nef peptide pool (the negative control), or no peptide at all. The spike-specific CD4+ TCR repertoire was compared before and after mRNA vaccination in 10 COVID-19 convalescent patients and a handful of infection-naive healthy vaccine recipients. Memory CD4+ T cell crossreactivity between SARS-CoV-2 and common cold coronavirus spike proteins was assessed at the TCR clonotype level in an earlier paper using these donors. Results the study describes overall, beyond this receptor: The study included relatively few convalescent patients and did not analyze early timepoints after natural infection. In convalescent patients, nearly all vaccine-specific clones (304 of 307) were found to be mono-reactive for SARS-CoV-2 spike rather than cross-reactive with common cold coronaviruses. Among convalescent patients, a median about 86% of the SARS-CoV-2-reactive clones seen after vaccination appeared only after vaccination, which suggests priming specific to the vaccine. The median count of SARS-CoV-2-reactive clonotypes went up from some 23 after infection to 38 after vaccination, although the change was not significant.

The treatment or condition label on this specimen signifies: approximately 9-day PBMC culture with coronavirus spike peptide pools or control peptides (ViraFEST assay). CD4+ T cells from unexposed donors were collected before the COVID-19 pandemic (2011-2018). The ViraFEST assay was used in the study, in which antigen-specific T cells were expanded with peptide pools and expanded clonotypes were subsequently identified by TCR sequencing. Each well held 1.5 million to 2.5 million PBMCs cultured with approximately 10 ug/ml peptide pools in IMDM containing 5% human AB serum and 10 IU/ml IL-2. Half of the culture medium was replaced with fresh IL-2-containing medium on days 3 and 7. After 9 to 11 days of culture, CD4+ T cells were isolated by negative selection with the EasySep CD4+ T cell isolation kit. Unexposed donor CD4+ T cells were tested for reactivity to SARS-CoV-2 S and N and four common cold coronavirus spike pools, as cell number allowed. PBMCs were separated from whole blood using Ficoll-Paque Plus gradient centrifugation and then either used fresh or cryopreserved at -140C. In general, triplicate wells were set up for every culture condition. The leukapheresis product used for the unexposed donors was purchased from a commercial source.

Trimming costs V 5 bases and J 1 base, and their ends lie 11 bases apart. The CDR3 has 14 amino acids, counting the end cysteine and phenylalanine. Only CDR3 DNA is held: 42 bases, read in frame from base 1. The germline V gene (reference sequence) provides CDR1 LNHDA and CDR2 SQIVND. As for this clonotype: The antigen this receptor binds is unknown. The record has no base qualities; no much larger clone is one base away.

Libraries were built with PCR. TCR sequencing of DNA from cultured CD4+ T cells used the Oncomine TCR Beta short-read assay at the Johns Hopkins FTIC core. The QIAamp micro DNA kit was used to extract genomic DNA from the cultured CD4+ T cells. Oncomine TCR Beta libraries from cultured CD4+ T cells were pooled using unique dual indexes and sequenced on an Illumina iSeq 100. Turning to the authors' computational methods: Non-productive sequences were filtered out, and CDR3s that did not start with C, did not end with F or W, or were shorter than 7 amino acids were discarded. The MANAFEST web application identified antigen-specific clonotypes by comparing peptide-stimulated wells against reference wells and other culture wells. For a clone to be called positive, the clone needed an FDR below 0.05, an odds ratio above 5, and a productive frequency above 0.1% in at least two of three replicate wells. A clonotype counted as cross-reactive if it showed significant expansion both in the SARS-CoV-2 spike wells and in at least one common cold coronavirus spike condition. Levenshtein distances (stringdist) and unrooted phylogenetic trees (ape) in R version 3.6.1 were used to assess CDR3 homology. The public reads were reanalyzed by TCRdb: fastp trimming at Q25, MiXCR alignment, in-frame beta chains only. Identical CDR3 protein sequences are pooled into one entry, listed with their most common genes and DNA. These V and J calls are TCRdb output, not the study's own analysis. For this sample the table gives thousands of distinct CDR3 sequences, of which approximately 39% were detected only once. 10% to 15% of the sample comes from the top ten.

Sequenced: CD4+ T cells from blood, cultured in vitro. The TCR comes from a human donor in good health. The rearranged segments are TRBV19 and TRBJ1-1, with the identity of the D gene unclear. The CDR3 corresponds to CASSATQTNTEAFF. The sequenced DNA: TGTGCCAGTAGTGCCACACAGACGAACACTGAAGCTTTCTTT.